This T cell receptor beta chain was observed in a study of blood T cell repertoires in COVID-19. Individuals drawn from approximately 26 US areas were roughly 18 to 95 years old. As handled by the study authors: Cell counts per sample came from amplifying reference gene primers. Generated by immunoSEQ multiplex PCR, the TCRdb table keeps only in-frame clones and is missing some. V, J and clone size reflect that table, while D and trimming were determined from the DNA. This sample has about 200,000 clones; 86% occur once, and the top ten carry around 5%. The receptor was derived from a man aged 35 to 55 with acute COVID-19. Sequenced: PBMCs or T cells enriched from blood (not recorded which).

CDR3 region: CASCTSDYPYNEQFF. Here the CDR3 DNA reads TGCGCCAGCTGCACCTCGGACTACCCCTACAATGAGCAGTTCTTC. The chain combines TRBV5-1 with TRBJ2-1, with D possibly matching TRBD2 (6 bases). The CDR3 spans 15 residues. Germline V gene lookup returns CDR1 SGHRS and CDR2 YFSETQ. Trimming removed 7 bases from V and 2 bases from J, with 16 bases in between.